One and the same sample provided the 23 T cell receptor beta chains below, sequenced in a study of identical twins. TCRdb redid the calling of the 5' RACE reads with MiXCR, one entry per CDR3 protein. The sample lists 640,000 or so distinct CDR3 sequences, 5.5% to 6.5% occurring once. The sample was naive T cells sorted from blood. The receptors come from a man in his late teens or twenties in good health.

The CDR3 loop is CASSSPGQGRRPNSHEQYF. For the CDR3, the DNA is TGTGCCAGCAGTTCGCCGGGACAGGGCCGCAGGCCAAACTCACACGAGCAGTACTTC. The chain employs TRBV6-2 or TRBV6-3 and TRBJ2-7, with TRBD1 matching 9 bases. The J segment lost 5 bases and the V segment lost 4 bases, leaving 21 bases of the junction unmatched. Germline lookup yields CDR1 MNHEY and CDR2 SVGEGT. The CDR3 has 19 amino acids.

In this sample, this clonotype turned up a few times. Here the CDR3 DNA reads TGTGCCAGCAGCCAAGTAGCGGGATTAGCGGCTGAGCAGTTCTTC. Translation gives CASSQVAGLAAEQFF. This chain uses TRBV7-6 with TRBJ2-1; 8 bases are shared with TRBD2. V gave up 5 bases and J gave up 9 bases; unmatched junction bases: 12. Germline values: CDR1 SGHVS, CDR2 FNYEAQ. The CDR3 sequence is 15 residues long.

This clonotype was seen more than once but under ten times. The chain combines TRBV5-5 with TRBJ2-3; the D gene could be TRBD1 or TRBD2 (6 bases each). This CDR3 is built from 16 residues. Trimming took 4 bases from V and 3 from J, leaving 18 bases between them. Germline V gene sequence: CDR1 SGHKS, CDR2 YYEKEE (reference sequence). For the CDR3, the DNA is TGTGCCAGCAGCCACAGGAGGGCAGGGGCTACAGATACGCAGTATTTT. It codes for CASSHRRAGATDTQYF. The full variable domain, with the rest looked up from reference TRBV5-5 and TRBJ2-3, is DAGVTQSPTHLIKTRGQQVTLRCSPISGHKSVSWYQQVLGQGPQFIFQYYEKEERGRGNFPDRFSARQFPNYSSELNVNALLLGDSALYLCASSHRRAGATDTQYFGPGTRLTVL.

Notes on this clonotype: A much larger clone differs by one base, so this may be a read error. This CDR3 fails to terminate in the conserved phenylalanine or tryptophan, so it likely reflects a read error. The rearrangement joins TRBV9 to TRBJ2-1; maybe TRBD2 (5 bases). This CDR3 is built from 17 residues. V was cut by 1 base and J by 6 bases, with 20 bases left in between. Per germline, CDR1 SGDLS and CDR2 YYNGEE. The CDR3 DNA reads TGTGCCAGCAGCGTAAGGGCTAGCCACGGACTGGGCAATGAGCAGTTCTAC. Encoded protein: CASSVRASHGLGNEQFY.

The CDR3 sequence is CASSSGLAGGAGELFF. CDR3 coding DNA: TGTGCCAGCAGTTCTGGACTAGCGGGAGGGGCCGGGGAGCTGTTTTTT. The chain has TRBV12-3 or TRBV12-4 and TRBJ2-2, with 15 bases aligning to TRBD2. J lost 6 bases, V lost 4 bases, and 3 bases had no gene match. The length of the CDR3 is 16 residues.

This clonotype was recorded at least ten times. The rearrangement uses TRBV18 and TRBJ1-1; D unclear. The germline V gene has CDR1 KGHSH and CDR2 LQKENI. The CDR3 length is 13 residues. The V end lost 3 bases, the J end lost 1 base, and 6 bases lay between the germline ends. Written as DNA, the CDR3 is TGTGCCAGCTCACCGCAGTGGAACACTGAAGCTTTCTTT. Translating gives CASSPQWNTEAFF.

This clonotype has a handful of counts. The chain carries TRBV12-3 or TRBV12-4 and TRBJ2-2; the D gene is possibly TRBD2 (5 bases). Deletions cut 9 bases from V and 10 bases from J, with 12 bases between. The CDR3 loop spans 11 amino acids. CDR3 nucleotides: TGTGCCAGTTGGACGGGGAAGGAGCTGTTTTTT. This codes for CASWTGKELFF.

This clonotype has a count of ten or more. V and J are TRBV30 and TRBJ2-3; tentatively, D is TRBD2 (5 bases). Germline CDR1 is GTSNPN and CDR2 is SVGIG (reference sequence). The V gene lost 5 bases and the J gene lost 4 bases, with 10 bases spanning the gap. CDR3 size: 12 residues. The DNA of the CDR3 is TGTGCCTGGTCAGTGGGAGCAGATACGCAGTATTTT. Amino acids: CAWSVGADTQYF.

This chain connects TRBV12-3 or TRBV12-4 to TRBJ2-3, with TRBD1 as a possible D gene (6 bases). This CDR3 has 16 amino acids. V lost 5 bases to trimming and J lost 1 base, with 16 bases between them. This CDR3 reads CASSPQDSGGTDTQYF. In DNA form, the CDR3 reads TGTGCCAGCAGTCCCCAGGACAGTGGGGGCACAGATACGCAGTATTTT.

This clonotype was observed at least ten times. This rearrangement joins TRBV28 to TRBJ1-1; D is undetermined. This CDR3 comprises 12 residues. Germline CDR1 and CDR2: MDHEN and SYDVKM. Trimming removed 3 bases from V and 8 bases from J, with 10 bases in between. The CDR3 region is CASSLPGREAFF. CDR3 nucleotide sequence: TGTGCCAGCAGTTTGCCCGGGCGCGAAGCTTTCTTT. Drawing the rest from reference TRBV28 and TRBJ1-1, the complete variable domain is DVKVTQSSRYLVKRTGEKVFLECVQDMDHENMFWYRQDPGLGLRLIYFSYDVKMKEKGDIPEGYSVSREKKERFSLILESASTNQTSMYLCASSLPGREAFFGQGTRLTVV.

There are many counts of this clonotype. The genes are TRBV5-6 and TRBJ2-5; D might be TRBD2 (5 bases). Germline V gene sequence: CDR1 SGHDT, CDR2 YYEEEE. Deletions cut 4 bases from V and 6 bases from J, with 16 bases between. The CDR3 consists of 14 residues. The CDR3 protein is CASSRQVGLKTQYF. The CDR3 DNA follows: TGTGCCAGCAGCAGGCAAGTAGGACTGAAGACCCAGTACTTC.

The genes are TRBV6-1 and TRBJ2-1; 9 nucleotides align to TRBD2. Trimming at V came to 4 bases and at J to 10 bases, leaving 17 bases not matched to a gene. The germline V gene encodes CDR1 MNHNS and CDR2 SASEGT. CDR3 size: 17 residues. The CDR3: CASSVPRGSGSSIEQFF. In nucleotides, the CDR3 is TGTGCCAGCAGTGTCCCCCGGGGTAGCGGGAGTTCGATCGAGCAGTTCTTC.

In this sample, this clonotype turned up a few times. V gene TRBV29-1 combines with J gene TRBJ1-3; D possibly corresponds to TRBD1 (5 bases). The V end was cut by 5 bases, the J end by 1 base, with 9 bases between. This CDR3 is 13 amino acids long. CDR1 is SQVTM, CDR2 ANQGSEA, per germline. The DNA of the CDR3 is TGCAGCGTTACCAGGGATTCTGGAAACACCATATATTTT. It yields the protein CSVTRDSGNTIYF.

This clonotype was detected a few times. The J gene is TRBJ2-5, the V gene TRBV30; 7 positions agree with TRBD2. Germline-derived CDR1 and CDR2 are GTSNPN and SVGIG (reference sequence). V lost 3 bases and J lost 3; bases outside the gene matches: 7. The CDR3 spans 14 residues. The CDR3 coding sequence is TGTGCCTGGAGCGCCCACAGCGGGAAAGAGACCCAGTACTTC. Protein sequence: CAWSAHSGKETQYF.

This clonotype has a handful of counts. The CDR3 coding sequence is TGTGCCAGTAATTCGGACAGGGCAGATACGCAGTATTTT. Its protein product is CASNSDRADTQYF. The V and J genes are TRBV19 and TRBJ2-3, with 8 nucleotides matching TRBD1. Germline V CDR1 and CDR2: LNHDA, SQIVND (reference sequence). CDR3 size: 13 residues. The J segment lost 4 bases and the V segment lost 7 bases, leaving 4 bases of the junction unmatched.

This clonotype was picked up a small number of times. The chain recombines TRBV30 with TRBJ2-5; D is perhaps TRBD2 (6 bases). Germline-derived CDR1 and CDR2 are GTSNPN and SVGIG (reference sequence). Trimming stripped 3 bases from V and 5 bases from J, with 13 bases between. The CDR3 covers 13 residues. The CDR3 loop reads CAWRLARRETQYF. CDR3 DNA sequence: TGTGCCTGGAGACTAGCTCGAAGGGAGACCCAGTACTTC.

This clonotype was counted ten times or more. This chain connects TRBV4-3 to TRBJ1-1; TRBD1 agrees at 8 bases. The germline CDR1 and CDR2 sequences are LGHNA and YSLEER. The V gene end was trimmed by 4 bases and the J gene end by 4 bases; junction bases not matched to a gene: 14. The CDR3 is made up of 17 amino acids. As DNA, the CDR3 is TGCGCCAGCAGCCGAAAGACGACAGGGGAGGTTGGCACTGAAGCTTTCTTT. It is translated as CASSRKTTGEVGTEAFF.

This clonotype was seen ten or more times. V usage is TRBV27 and J usage is TRBJ2-5; 13 bases are shared with TRBD2. Germline assignment: CDR1 MNHEY and CDR2 SMNVEV (reference sequence). Trimming at V came to 5 bases and at J to 1 base, leaving 4 bases not matched to a gene. This CDR3 has 16 residues. The CDR3 sequence: CASSSGLAGVQETQYF. In nucleotides, the CDR3 is TGTGCCAGCAGTAGCGGACTAGCGGGAGTCCAAGAGACCCAGTACTTC.

The sample holds many counts of this clonotype. The chain combines TRBV7-2 with TRBJ2-7; 7 bases align to TRBD2. The CDR3 length is 14 residues. Germline trimming cut 7 bases from V and 4 bases from J; bases unmatched to any gene: 10. Germline V lookup: CDR1 SGHTA, CDR2 FQGNSA. The CDR3 loop is CASTLEVSGYEQYF. The DNA for the CDR3 is TGTGCCAGCACCCTGGAGGTTAGCGGGTACGAGCAGTACTTC.

CDR3 sequence reads: CASSVGGSFNQPQHF. The CDR3, as DNA: TGTGCCAGCAGCGTAGGAGGATCGTTCAATCAGCCCCAGCATTTT. The chain employs TRBV9 and TRBJ1-5; D uncertain. The CDR3 consists of 15 residues. Germline CDR1 is SGDLS and CDR2 is YYNGEE. V was trimmed by 0 bases and J by 3 bases, leaving 10 bases between them.

This clonotype was seen at least ten times. The rearrangement uses TRBV6-1 and TRBJ2-7; 13 bases fit TRBD2. The J segment lost 3 bases and the V segment lost 6 bases, leaving 2 bases of the junction unmatched. Germline V gene sequence: CDR1 MNHNS, CDR2 SASEGT. The length of the CDR3 is 14 residues. The CDR3 reads CASRRTSGGYEQYF. CDR3 bases: TGTGCCAGCAGGCGGACTAGCGGGGGCTACGAGCAGTACTTC.

This clonotype was observed a few times. This chain joins TRBV7-6 and TRBJ2-5, with 11 bases aligning to TRBD2. Germline trimming cut 3 bases from V and 0 bases from J; bases unmatched to any gene: 6. The V gene's germline CDR1 is SGHVS and CDR2 FNYEAQ. The CDR3 runs 17 residues. This CDR3 reads CASSLRLAGKYQETQYF. The DNA for the CDR3 is TGTGCCAGCAGCTTGCGACTAGCGGGGAAGTACCAAGAGACCCAGTACTTC.

This clonotype has just a few counts. The chain carries TRBV27 and TRBJ2-3; 8 positions agree with TRBD2. The germline V gene encodes CDR1 MNHEY and CDR2 SMNVEV (reference sequence). The CDR3 is made up of 16 amino acids. The V segment lost 7 bases and the J segment 0 bases; nucleotides outside the gene matches: 9. The CDR3 DNA is TGTGCCAGCAATCGAGCGGGAGCAACTAGCACAGATACGCAGTATTTT. It is translated as CASNRAGATSTDTQYF.